This T cell receptor beta chain was profiled in a study of T cell changes during pregnancy in multiple sclerosis. The data were produced by immunoSEQ multiplex PCR, yet TCRdb's version contains in-frame clones alone and is incomplete. The sample carries 40,000 to 55,000 clones, just over 90% recorded once. J lost 6 bases, V lost 3 bases, and 12 bases had no gene match. Germline assignment: CDR1 SGHKS and CDR2 YYEKEE (reference sequence). This CDR3 contains 17 residues. The sample was CD4+ T cells from peripheral blood mononuclear cells, taken before pregnancy. The TCR comes from a female donor with multiple sclerosis, enrolled in a pregnancy study. The chain has TRBV5-5 and TRBJ2-2; 9 bases are shared with TRBD1. The CDR3 region has the DNA TGTGCCAGCAGCTCCTACGCCGGGACAGGGCCCCCCGGGGAGCTGTTTTTT. It yields the protein CASSSYAGTGPPGELFF. The whole variable domain, remainder taken from reference TRBV5-5 and TRBJ2-2, is DAGVTQSPTHLIKTRGQQVTLRCSPISGHKSVSWYQQVLGQGPQFIFQYYEKEERGRGNFPDRFSARQFPNYSSELNVNALLLGDSALYLCASSSYAGTGPPGELFFGEGSRLTVL.